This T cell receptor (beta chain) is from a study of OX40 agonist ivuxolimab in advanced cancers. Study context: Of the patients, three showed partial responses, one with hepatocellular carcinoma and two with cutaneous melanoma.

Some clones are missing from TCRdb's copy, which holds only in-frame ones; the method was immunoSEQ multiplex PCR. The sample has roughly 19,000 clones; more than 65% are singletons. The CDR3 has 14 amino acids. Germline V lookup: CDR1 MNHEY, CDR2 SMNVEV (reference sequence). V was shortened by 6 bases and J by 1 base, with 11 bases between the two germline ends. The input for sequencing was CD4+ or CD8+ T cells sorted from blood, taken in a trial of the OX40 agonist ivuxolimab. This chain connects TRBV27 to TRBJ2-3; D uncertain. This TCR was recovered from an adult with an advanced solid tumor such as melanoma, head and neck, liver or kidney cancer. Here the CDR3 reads CASSPNLGTDTQYF. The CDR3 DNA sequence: TGTGCCAGCAGCCCTAACCTGGGCACAGATACGCAGTATTTT.